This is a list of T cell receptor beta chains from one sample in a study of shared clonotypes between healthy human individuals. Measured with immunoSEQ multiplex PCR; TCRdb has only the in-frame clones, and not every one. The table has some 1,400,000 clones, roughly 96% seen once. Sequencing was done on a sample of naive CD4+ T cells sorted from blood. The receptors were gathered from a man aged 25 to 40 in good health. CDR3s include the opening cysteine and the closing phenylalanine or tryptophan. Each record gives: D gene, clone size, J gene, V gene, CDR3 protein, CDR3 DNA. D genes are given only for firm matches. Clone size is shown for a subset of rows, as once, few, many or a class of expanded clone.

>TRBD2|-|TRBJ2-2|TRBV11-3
CASSLALSSGRTGELFF
TGTGCCAGCAGCTTAGCGTTGTCTAGCGGGAGGACCGGGGAGCTGTTTTTT
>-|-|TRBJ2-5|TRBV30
CAWSTGSETQYF
TGTGCCTGGAGTACCGGGTCCGAGACCCAGTACTTC
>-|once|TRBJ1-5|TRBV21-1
CASSGQGRKGQPQHF
TGTGCCAGCAGCGGACAGGGGCGAAAGGGGCAGCCCCAGCATTTT
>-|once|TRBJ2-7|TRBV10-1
CASGISRYEQYF
TGCGCCAGCGGGATCTCACGCTACGAGCAGTACTTC
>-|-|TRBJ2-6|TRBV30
CAKNRDKSQSGANVLTF
TGTGCCAAAAACCGGGACAAAAGTCAATCTGGGGCCAACGTCCTGACTTTC
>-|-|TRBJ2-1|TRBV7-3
CASSLTGVYEQFF
TGTGCCAGCAGCTTAACTGGGGTGTATGAGCAGTTCTTC
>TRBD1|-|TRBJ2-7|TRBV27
CASSAAGTGVYEQYF
TGTGCCAGCAGTGCCGCCGGGACAGGGGTTTACGAGCAGTACTTC
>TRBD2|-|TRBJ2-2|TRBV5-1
CASSPGAGVNTGELFF
TGCGCCAGCAGCCCCGGAGCGGGGGTGAACACCGGGGAGCTGTTTTTT
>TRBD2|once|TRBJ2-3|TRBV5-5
CASNSAGLAGIPDTQYF
TGTGCCAGCAACTCAGCCGGACTAGCGGGGATCCCAGATACGCAGTATTTT
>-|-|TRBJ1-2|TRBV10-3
CAIRRGNYGYTF
TGTGCCATCAGGAGGGGGAACTATGGCTACACCTTC
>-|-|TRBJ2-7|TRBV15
CATSRDAVGHLAYEQYF
TGTGCCACCAGCAGAGATGCCGTGGGTCATCTAGCCTACGAGCAGTACTTC
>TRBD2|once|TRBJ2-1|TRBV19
CASSNGLAGESYNEQFF
TGTGCCAGTAGTAACGGACTAGCGGGAGAATCCTACAATGAGCAGTTCTTC
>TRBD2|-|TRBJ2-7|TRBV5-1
CASSLGTSGSGYEQYF
TGCGCCAGCAGCTTGGGGACTAGCGGGAGCGGGTACGAGCAGTACTTC
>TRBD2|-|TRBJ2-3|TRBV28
CASSLGPGLAGTDTQYF
TGTGCCAGCAGTTTGGGCCCCGGACTAGCGGGAACAGATACGCAGTATTTT
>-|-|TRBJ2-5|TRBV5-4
CASSLSRQGETQYF
TGTGCCAGCAGCTTGAGTCGGCAGGGAGAGACCCAGTACTTC
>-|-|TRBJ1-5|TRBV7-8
CASSPRQGVLDQPQHF
TGTGCCAGCAGCCCCCGGCAGGGTGTTCTGGATCAGCCCCAGCATTTT
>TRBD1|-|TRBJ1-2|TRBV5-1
CASSSDRVEYGYTF
TGCGCCAGCAGCTCGGACAGGGTTGAGTATGGCTACACCTTC
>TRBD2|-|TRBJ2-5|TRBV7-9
CASSFGTTGETQYF
TGTGCCAGCAGCTTTGGGACTACTGGGGAGACCCAGTACTTC
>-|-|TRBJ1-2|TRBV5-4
CASSLAGREGYTF
TGTGCCAGCAGCTTGGCGGGCCGGGAGGGCTACACCTTC
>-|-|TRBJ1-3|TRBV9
CASSALDSGNTIYF
TGTGCCAGCAGCGCCCTAGACTCTGGAAACACCATATATTTT
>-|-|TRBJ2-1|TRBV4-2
CASSPARGADNEQFF
TGTGCCAGCAGCCCAGCCCGGGGAGCGGACAATGAGCAGTTCTTC
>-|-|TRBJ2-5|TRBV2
CASSPGTSETQYF
TGTGCCAGCAGCCCTGGGACATCGGAGACCCAGTACTTC
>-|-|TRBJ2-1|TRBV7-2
CASSPYWRELGDRNEQFF
TGTGCCAGCAGCCCCTACTGGCGGGAGCTGGGGGACAGGAATGAGCAGTTCTTC
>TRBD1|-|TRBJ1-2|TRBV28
CASSSTGLNVGYTF
TGTGCCAGCAGTTCGACAGGGTTGAATGTGGGCTACACCTTC
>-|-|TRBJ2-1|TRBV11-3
CASSLRGDEQFF
TGTGCCAGCAGCTTACGGGGAGATGAGCAGTTCTTC
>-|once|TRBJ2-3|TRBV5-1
CASSAGTSTDTQYF
TGCGCCAGCAGCGCAGGGACCTCCACAGATACGCAGTATTTT
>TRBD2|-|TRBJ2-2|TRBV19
CASSTGLAGGGTGELFF
TGTGCCAGTAGTACGGGACTAGCGGGAGGAGGGACCGGGGAGCTGTTTTTT
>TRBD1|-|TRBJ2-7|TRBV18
CASSPTGVSYEQYF
TGTGCCAGCTCACCGACAGGGGTTTCCTACGAGCAGTACTTC
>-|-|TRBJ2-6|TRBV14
CASSQGGLWLPGANVLTF
TGTGCCAGCAGCCAAGGGGGGTTGTGGCTTCCTGGGGCCAACGTCCTGACTTTC
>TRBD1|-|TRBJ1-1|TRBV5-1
CASSSGQGRSEAFF
TGCGCCAGCAGCTCGGGACAGGGGCGTTCAGAAGCTTTCTTT
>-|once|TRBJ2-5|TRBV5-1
CASSFSGVYQETQYF
TGCGCCAGCAGCTTCTCCGGAGTTTACCAAGAGACCCAGTACTTC
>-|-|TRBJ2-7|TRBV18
CASSPLPGSSYEQYF
TGTGCCAGCTCACCGTTGCCGGGGAGCTCCTACGAGCAGTACTTC
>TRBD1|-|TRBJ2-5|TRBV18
CASSQIPGQGVQETQYF
TGTGCCAGCTCACAAATACCGGGACAGGGGGTCCAAGAGACCCAGTACTTC
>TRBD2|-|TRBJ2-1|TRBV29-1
CSVVGLAGGNEQFF
TGCAGCGTTGTGGGGTTAGCGGGAGGCAATGAGCAGTTCTTC
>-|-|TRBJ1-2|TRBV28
CASSFRSGNGYTF
TGTGCCAGCAGTTTCCGGTCAGGGAATGGCTACACCTTC
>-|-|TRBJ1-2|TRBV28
CASSSPGGGYTF
TGTGCCAGCAGTTCGCCGGGAGGTGGCTACACCTTC
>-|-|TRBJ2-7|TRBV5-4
CASSLGLANGEQYF
TGTGCCAGCAGCTTGGGGCTAGCGAACGGCGAGCAGTACTTC
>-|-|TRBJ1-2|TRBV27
CASSLSGQEGLGYTF
TGTGCCAGCAGTTTATCCGGCCAGGAAGGCTTGGGCTACACCTTC
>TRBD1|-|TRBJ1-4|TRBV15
CATTGQGRGEKLFF
TGTGCCACCACCGGACAGGGTCGAGGTGAAAAACTGTTTTTT